These T cell receptor beta chains were read from a single sample in a study of blood T cell repertoires in COVID-19. Profiled with immunoSEQ multiplex PCR; TCRdb holds only in-frame clones, not every one. The data hold roughly 230,000 clones, with 75% to 90% observed a single time. Material: peripheral blood. The receptors here all came from a woman in her thirties or forties who had recovered from COVID-19. The CDR3 runs from the conserved cysteine through the conserved F or W. Each record gives: D gene, V gene, clone size, J gene, CDR3 DNA, CDR3 protein. D genes are given only for firm matches. The listing skips clone size in some rows; elsewhere it reads once, few, many or a size class.

>NA|TRBV7-9|NA|TRBJ1-1
TGTGCCATCCCAACGGGCCTTAACAGGTCCTCCATGAACACTGAAGCTTTCTTT
CAIPTGLNRSSMNTEAFF
>TRBD2|TRBV20-1|NA|TRBJ2-3
TGCAGTGCTAGTGGGTCCTACGGGGAGGGTGCAGATACGCAGTATTTT
CSASGSYGEGADTQYF
>NA|TRBV12-2|NA|TRBJ2-5
TGTGCAAGTCGCTTAGCGTGGATTTCTAGCGCGTTTTGTCAAGAGACCCAGTACTTC
CASRLAWISSAFCQETQYF
>NA|TRBV19|NA|TRBJ1-5
TGTGCCAGTAGTATAGTGGGCCAGGGCGATCAGCCCCAGCATTTT
CASSIVGQGDQPQHF
>NA|TRBV20-1|NA|TRBJ2-1
TGCAGTGCTATAACTAGCAATGAGCAGTTCTTC
CSAITSNEQFF
>TRBD2|TRBV13|once|TRBJ2-1
TGTGCCAGCAGCCCAGGGGCGGGGGGCTCCTACAATGAGCAGTTCTTC
CASSPGAGGSYNEQFF
>NA|TRBV28|NA|TRBJ1-4
TGTGCCAGCAGCACTCCAAACCGGGGACATTCCCTTTTT
CASSTPNRGHSLF
>NA|TRBV2|NA|TRBJ1-1
TGTGCCAGTGCTAGGGGGTGGACTGAAGCTTTCTTT
CASARGWTEAFF
>NA|TRBV7-2|NA|TRBJ2-5
TGTGCCAGCAGCTTAGATGAGGGTACGGAGACCCAGTACTTC
CASSLDEGTETQYF
>NA|TRBV4-2|NA|TRBJ2-1
TGTGCCAGCAGCCTCCCGAGGGCCGACAATGAGCAGTTCTTC
CASSLPRADNEQFF
>NA|TRBV7-2|NA|TRBJ2-5
TGTGCCAGCAGCTTCCTTCCCGGGAGTGCAGAGACCCAGTACTTC
CASSFLPGSAETQYF
>NA|TRBV6-5|NA|TRBJ2-6
TGTGCCAGCAGTTCTCAGGGCTCTGGGGCCAACGTCCTGACTTTC
CASSSQGSGANVLTF
>TRBD2|TRBV18|NA|TRBJ2-2
TGTGCCAGCTCGCCTCCACTAGCGGGAGAGAACACCGGGGAGCTGTTTTTT
CASSPPLAGENTGELFF
>NA|TRBV29-1|NA|TRBJ1-1
TGCAGCGTTGAAGTGTGGGGGCCCTACACTGAAGCTTTCTTT
CSVEVWGPYTEAFF
>NA|TRBV28|NA|TRBJ1-5
TGTGCCAGCACCACGGGGGGTGATAGCAATCAGCCCCAGCATTTT
CASTTGGDSNQPQHF
>TRBD1|TRBV23-1|NA|TRBJ1-1
TGCGCCAGCAGTCTACTCCACCCGGGACAGGGGTCTGCGAACACTGAAGCTTTCTTT
CASSLLHPGQGSANTEAFF
>NA|TRBV12-3/TRBV12-4|NA|TRBJ1-2
TGTGCCAGCACTTCCACAGTTTCCTATGGCTACACCTTC
CASTSTVSYGYTF
>NA|TRBV12-3/TRBV12-4|NA|TRBJ1-1
TGTGCCAGCACTAATATCAGGGAAGGAGCTTTCTTT
CASTNIREGAFF
>TRBD2|TRBV14|NA|TRBJ2-4
TGTGCCAGCAGCCACAGCGGGAGCGGGGGTTTGGAAAAGATTCAGTACTTC
CASSHSGSGGLEKIQYF
>NA|TRBV25-1|NA|TRBJ2-7
TGTGCCAGCAGCCCAGGGTTGATCATGTCGTACGAGCAGTACTTC
CASSPGLIMSYEQYF
>TRBD1|TRBV6-6|NA|TRBJ1-3
TGTGCCAGCAGAGGGACAGGGCTAGGAAACACCATATATTTT
CASRGTGLGNTIYF
>NA|TRBV7-9|few|TRBJ1-1
TGTGCCAGCAGCTATGTAAACACTGAAGCTTTCTTT
CASSYVNTEAFF
>NA|TRBV30|few|TRBJ1-5
TGTGCCTGGAGTGAGGCAGGGGATCAGCCCCAGCATTTT
CAWSEAGDQPQHF
>NA|TRBV7-9|few|TRBJ1-5
TGTGCCAGCAGCTTAGGTGATGGGGCCAACCAGCCCCAGCATTTT
CASSLGDGANQPQHF
>TRBD2|TRBV29-1|NA|TRBJ2-3
TGCAGCGTTGAAGAGTTAGCGGGGGGAGGCACAGATACGCAGTATTTT
CSVEELAGGGTDTQYF
>TRBD1|TRBV28|NA|TRBJ2-7
TGTGCCAGCAGTCGACAGGGTTCCTACGAGCAGTACTTC
CASSRQGSYEQYF
>NA|TRBV6-5|few|TRBJ2-5
TGTGCCATCTCCCGGACGGGATGGGAGACCCAGTACTTC
CAISRTGWETQYF
>NA|TRBV2|NA|TRBJ2-6
TGTGCCAGCAGTGTGGGGCTGAACTCTGGGGCCAACGTCCTGACTTTC
CASSVGLNSGANVLTF
>TRBD1|TRBV7-2|NA|TRBJ1-2
TGTGCCAGCAAGAGGACAGGGAGATATGGCTACACCTTC
CASKRTGRYGYTF
>TRBD1|TRBV30|NA|TRBJ1-6
TGTGCCTGGAGTAGGGGACAGGGGGCTTCACCCCTCCACTTT
CAWSRGQGASPLHF
>TRBD1|TRBV19|once|TRBJ1-3
TGTGCCAGTAGTATCGGACAGGGCGAAAACACCATATATTTT
CASSIGQGENTIYF
>TRBD1|TRBV14|once|TRBJ1-5
TGTGCCAGCAGCCCGACAGGGGATGGTCAGCCCCAGCATTTT
CASSPTGDGQPQHF
>NA|TRBV5-4|few|TRBJ1-2
TGTGCCAGCAGCTTGGAGCGCAGAGAGTATGGCTACACCTTC
CASSLERREYGYTF
>TRBD1|TRBV10-3|NA|TRBJ2-2
TGTGCCATCAGTGAGTTGAGGGGGCGCGACACCGGGGAGCTGTTTTTT
CAISELRGRDTGELFF
>TRBD1|TRBV7-2|NA|TRBJ1-2
TGTGCCAGCAGCTCTGGACAGGTTAACTATGGCTACACCTTC
CASSSGQVNYGYTF
>NA|TRBV5-1|NA|TRBJ2-1
TGCGCCAGCAGCTTGGGCGGGGTATACAATGAGCAGTTCTTC
CASSLGGVYNEQFF
>TRBD2|TRBV7-6|NA|TRBJ2-2
TGTGCCAGCAGCTGGTGGACTAGCGGGAGTATTGACACCGGGGAGCTGTTTTTT
CASSWWTSGSIDTGELFF
>TRBD2|TRBV7-3|NA|TRBJ2-1
TGTGCCAGCAGCCCCGGGGGAGGGAGGGGTGAGCAGTTCTTC
CASSPGGGRGEQFF
>NA|TRBV3-1/TRBV3-2|NA|TRBJ1-5
TGTGCCAGCAGCCAAGGGCAGAGCGGGCCCCAGCATTTT
CASSQGQSGPQHF